This T cell receptor beta chain was recorded in a study of neurological immune-mediated disorders. Whole-study findings and limits: The study found the most TCR clonal expansion in HTLV-1-associated myelopathy and the least in multiple sclerosis, below healthy controls. There were no CDR3 amino acid sequences shared by expanded clones across subjects, a result suggesting private repertoires in all groups.

The cDNA was produced through 5'RACE with 10-nucleotide random UMIs. TCRdb analysed the 5' RACE reads with MiXCR anew, one entry per CDR3 protein. The sample carries approximately 46,000 distinct CDR3 sequences, over 8% recorded once. V lost 3 bases, J lost 12 bases, and 10 bases stayed unmatched. The length of the CDR3 is 14 residues. Germline V gives CDR1 LGHNA, CDR2 YSLEER. This clonotype appeared many times. Its antigen is as yet unknown. The time point was: longitudinal time-point 1 (baseline). 2 million unsorted PBMCs were stored in RNAlater at -80 °C before RNA extraction. The sequenced sample was PBMCs. The V call is TRBV4-3, the J call TRBJ2-1; 8 bases line up with TRBD2. This sequence originates from a woman between 40 and 50 years old in good health. This chain's CDR3 is CASSQVGGAGGQFF. CDR3 nucleotide sequence: TGCGCCAGCAGCCAGGTCGGGGGGGCTGGTGGGCAGTTCTTC.